Sequencing of this T cell receptor beta chain was carried out in a study of cytomegalovirus exposure and HLA in healthy donors. Study at large: There were 350 to 450 genotyped donors. Of these, about 86% fell in the genetic ancestry cluster associated with self-reported Caucasian donors.

The PCR ran on 60 Vbeta and 13 Jbeta primers. Clones were read by immunoSEQ multiplex PCR, and TCRdb kept only the in-frame ones, dropping some. The sample has 60,000 to 75,000 clones; 70% to 85% are singletons. Germline values: CDR1 SGHTA, CDR2 FQGNSA. V was cut by 8 bases and J by 5 bases, with 15 bases left in between. The CDR3 consists of 13 residues. Material: PBMCs. The genes are TRBV7-2 and TRBJ2-5, with a tentative D call TRBD2 (7 bases). This sequence originates from a woman under 40 in good health and CMV-seronegative. Here the CDR3 reads CASGRGQGETQYF. The CDR3 DNA is TGTGCCAGCGGGCGGGGGCAGGGGGAGACCCAGTACTTC.